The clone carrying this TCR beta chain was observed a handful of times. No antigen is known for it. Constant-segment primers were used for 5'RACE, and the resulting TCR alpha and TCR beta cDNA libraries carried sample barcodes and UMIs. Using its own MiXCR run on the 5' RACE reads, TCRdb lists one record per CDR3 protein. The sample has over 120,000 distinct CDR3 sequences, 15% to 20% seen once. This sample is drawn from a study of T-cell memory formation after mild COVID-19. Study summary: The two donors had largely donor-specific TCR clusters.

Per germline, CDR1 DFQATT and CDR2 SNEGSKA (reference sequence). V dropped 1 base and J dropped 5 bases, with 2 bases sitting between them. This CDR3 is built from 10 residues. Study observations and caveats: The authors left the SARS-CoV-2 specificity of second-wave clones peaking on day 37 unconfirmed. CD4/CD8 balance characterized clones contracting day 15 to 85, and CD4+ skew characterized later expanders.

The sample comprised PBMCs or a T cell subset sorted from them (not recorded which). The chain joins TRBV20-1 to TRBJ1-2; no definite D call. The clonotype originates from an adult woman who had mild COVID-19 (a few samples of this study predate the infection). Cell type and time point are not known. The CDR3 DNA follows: TGCAGTGCTAGAGTATATGGCTACACCTTC. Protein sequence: CSARVYGYTF.